This TCR beta chain was documented in a study of regulatory T cells in long-lasting Graves disease (dated by TCRdb to the early 2020s). About the full investigation: Persistent Graves' disease meant more than 5 years of antithyroid drug treatment with TSH receptor autoantibodies that stayed positive. Patients with persistent Graves' disease were compared with patients with newly diagnosed Graves' disease using TCR sequencing and RNA sequencing of peripheral blood. The study was conducted in China and was registered as a clinical trial. A total of around 33 samples were covered by TCR sequencing, comprising 13 persistent and roughly 20 newly diagnosed Graves' disease patients. Antithyroid drugs had been taken for about 10.3 years on average by persistent Graves' disease patients in the clinical cohort.

Overall study results and their limits: As a limitation, the authors acknowledged that the small sample size may reduce accuracy. Compared with newly diagnosed patients, persistent Graves' disease patients had lower TCR Shannon entropy and fewer highly expanded clones, which suggests clonal expansion. Patients with persistent disease shared more public clonotypes (around 2,500) than newly diagnosed patients did (more than 900). Persistent disease showed preferential use of TRBV28, TRBJ1-2 and TRBJ2-5, whereas newly diagnosed disease favored TRBV20-1 and TRBJ2-1. The study examined only peripheral blood because the primary lesion, thyroid tissue, could not be accessed. Sequencing and analysis were restricted to the TCR beta chain.

The protocol used for the library was multiplex PCR. Sequencing instrument: Illumina HiSeq 4000. To build TCR beta libraries, CDR3 regions were amplified by Arm-PCR using iRepertoire HTBI primers. Before sequencing, the PCR products went through gel purification. Per the authors' processing: A total of 62 TRBV and 14 TRBJ segments were identified across samples and were used for gene usage analysis of CDR3 amino acid clonotypes. COPE and FqMerger were used to merge the filtered high-quality paired reads into contigs. Contigs were aligned with BLAST to IMGT TRBV, TRBD and TRBJ reference genes, and CDR3 was defined per IMGT. Any clonotype with a frequency above 0.1% was counted as a highly expanded clone. Shannon entropy served as the measure of repertoire diversity, while the Gini coefficient captured V-J evenness. Clonotypes shared by more than one individual were considered public. The public reads were run again by TCRdb, first through fastp at Q25 and then through MiXCR, and only productive beta chains were kept. Every entry covers one CDR3 protein and lists the most common genes and DNA from its rows. TCRdb's processing, not the study's, gives the V and J calls here. This sample holds 450,000 or so distinct CDR3 sequences; approximately 23% were observed only once. Of the sample, around 12% is held by the ten largest clones.

The time point label here, explained by the study, means: persistent/refractory GD, antithyroid drugs over 5 years with positive TRAb. RNA was extracted from PBMCs in TRIzol for both TCR sequencing and RNA sequencing. Graves' disease was diagnosed according to American Thyroid Association guidelines. Recruitment of patients was carried out at an endocrinology department in Xi'an, China. Each patient gave roughly 10 milliliters of peripheral blood, collected in an EDTA anticoagulant tube. Ficoll Paque Plus density gradient separation was used to isolate PBMCs, and no further T cell sorting was done. An Agilent 2100 Bioanalyzer and agarose gel were used to check RNA quality, while a NanoDrop 2000 measured RNA concentration. Taken from the germline V gene (reference sequence), the CDR1 and CDR2 loops are DFQATT and SNEGSKA. V is shortened by 6 bases, J by 5 bases, and the region joining them spans 14 bases. Reading from cysteine to phenylalanine, the CDR3 counts 12 amino acids. The retained sequence is limited to the CDR3, 36 bases, with the frame set at the first base.

Notes on this clonotype: Its antigen remains unidentified. Per-base quality was not reported, and no clone a single base away is much larger than it.

The sequenced sample was peripheral blood mononuclear cells (PBMCs), obtained when the disease was refractory, from a patient treated with antithyroid drugs. In this chain, TRBV20-1 is recombined with TRBJ2-7; the best D guess is TRBD2, with 5 bases matching. The sequence was collected from a female donor with Graves disease. The nucleotide sequence reads as follows: TGCAGTGCCCGGGGTCCAACGGACGAGCAGTACTTC. Its protein product is CSARGPTDEQYF.